Detailed here is one T cell receptor beta chain. What it recognizes is unknown. TCRdb's table, derived via immunoSEQ multiplex PCR, lists solely in-frame clones and lacks some. The sample lists hundreds of thousands of clones, around 66% seen once, with around 6.5% in the top ten. This sample is drawn from a study of cytotoxic CD8 clonotypes in ibrutinib-treated CLL. About the study: It was after a median around twelve months of treatment, range 6 to 36, that response samples were taken. Sample averages reached 255,043 productive templates and 94,082 productive rearrangements. General study findings and limits: Clonality was higher at baseline than in age-matched healthy donors and tracked circulating CD8+ T-cell counts. A difference in sampling times existed between sustained-remission and progressing patients.

This CDR3 region has 16 residues. V was shortened by 5 bases and J by 0 bases, with 14 bases between the two germline ends. Germline values: CDR1 MNHEY, CDR2 SMNVEV (reference sequence). The rearrangement joins TRBV27 to TRBJ1-5; D uncertain. The receptor comes from a human donor with chronic lymphocytic leukemia. The source material was PBMCs, sampled after 36 months of ibrutinib treatment. The chain's CDR3 is CASSLSSPYSNQPQHF. As DNA, the CDR3 is TGTGCCAGCAGTCTAAGCTCCCCCTATAGCAATCAGCCCCAGCATTTT.